What follows are 22 T cell receptor beta chains derived from one specimen sequenced in a study of blood T cell repertoires in COVID-19. Profiling relied on immunoSEQ multiplex PCR, and the TCRdb table lists in-frame clones only, not all of them. The data contain roughly 42,000 clones, 70% to 90% of them singletons. The sequenced material came from peripheral blood. The receptors here all came from a man aged 60 to 69 with acute or convalescent COVID-19.

The CDR3 region has the DNA TGTGCCAGCAGTACAGAGAATAGCAATCAGCCCCAGCATTTT. Amino acids: CASSTENSNQPQHF. V gene TRBV2 combines with J gene TRBJ1-5; no definite D call. Trimming took off 5 bases at V and 0 bases at J, with 8 bases between the two ends. The CDR3 is 14 residues long. Germline V lookup: CDR1 SNHLY, CDR2 FYNNEI.

The chain couples TRBV5-4 to TRBJ1-1; 8 bases map to TRBD1. The germline gives CDR1 SGHNT, CDR2 YYREEE (reference sequence). The CDR3 totals 14 residues. The V and J ends lost 0 bases and 10 bases, in that order; junction bases with no gene match: 8. This CDR3 reads CASSLAVQGARAFF. CDR3 sequence (DNA): TGTGCCAGCAGCTTGGCCGTGCAGGGGGCGAGAGCTTTCTTT.

On this clone: A junction end diverges from the germline sequence, so it may reflect a read error. The J gene is TRBJ1-2, the V gene TRBV6-5, with 8 bases lining up with TRBD1. The germline V gene has CDR1 MNHEY and CDR2 SVGAGI. The CDR3 spans 13 residues. The CDR3 is CASRVPGQEVCAF. The CDR3 region has the DNA TGTGCCAGCAGGGTACCGGGACAGGAAGTATGCGCCTTC.

The rearrangement joins TRBV1 to TRBJ1-1; no DNA check was done on the table's D call, TRBD1. TRBV1 is termed a pseudogene. This CDR3 is built from 18 residues. This chain's CDR3 is CTSSHPGQGAFMNTEAFF. CDR3 bases: TGCACCAGCAGCCACCCCGGACAGGGGGCTTTCATGAACACTGAAGCTTTCTTT.

The chain recombines TRBV7-8 with TRBJ1-3, with 9 bases matching TRBD1. Germline V gene lookup returns CDR1 SGHVS and CDR2 FQNEAQ. The CDR3 is made up of 15 amino acids. V was pared by 4 bases and J by 2 bases, with 3 bases of the junction left unmatched. This CDR3 reads CASSSQGAAGNTIYF. The CDR3 region has the DNA TGTGCCAGCAGCTCACAGGGGGCGGCTGGAAACACCATATATTTT.

This chain uses TRBV12-3 or TRBV12-4 with TRBJ1-4; D is perhaps TRBD1 (5 bases). V was pared by 5 bases and J by 7 bases, with 8 bases between. The CDR3 runs 12 residues. The DNA for the CDR3 is TGTGCCAGCAGTGATACAGGTGAAAAACTGTTTTTT. It codes for CASSDTGEKLFF.

This chain links TRBV30 with TRBJ2-6, with TRBD1 matching 12 bases. The V gene end was trimmed by 1 base and the J gene end by 2 bases; junction bases not matched to a gene: 6. Germline CDR1 and CDR2: GTSNPN and SVGIG (reference sequence). This CDR3 spans 18 amino acids. CDR3 nucleotide sequence: TGTGCCTGGAGTGGATTCGGGACAGGGGGCGCTGGGGCCAACGTCCTGACTTTC. Its protein product is CAWSGFGTGGAGANVLTF.

The chain links TRBV18 to TRBJ2-7; D remains ambiguous. Germline V gene lookup returns CDR1 KGHSH and CDR2 LQKENI. There are 15 residues in the CDR3. Deletions cut 0 bases from V and 0 bases from J, with 9 bases between. CDR3 protein: CASSPPTGNSYEQYF. CDR3 nucleotide sequence: TGTGCCAGCTCACCACCTACCGGTAACTCCTACGAGCAGTACTTC.

The chain couples TRBV15 to TRBJ1-1, with D maybe TRBD1 (5 bases). Trimming cost V 1 base and J 8 bases, with 17 bases left between them. The CDR3 extends over 15 amino acids. In germline, CDR1 is LNHNV, CDR2 YYDKDF (reference sequence). CDR3: CATSRGSDSDREAFF. In DNA, the CDR3 is TGTGCCACCAGCAGAGGAAGTGACAGCGACCGCGAAGCTTTCTTT.

The chain joins TRBV10-3 to TRBJ2-5; 10 nucleotides match TRBD1. The CDR3 totals 13 residues. V trimming: 8 bases; J trimming: 3 bases; junction bases outside the gene matches: 3. Germline values: CDR1 ENHRY, CDR2 SYGVKD. Here the CDR3 DNA reads TGTGCCATCGGGACAGGGGCCGAAGAGACCCAGTACTTC. Residues: CAIGTGAEETQYF.

The chain employs TRBV2 and TRBJ2-7, with a possible D match to TRBD1 (9 bases). The germline CDR1 and CDR2 sequences are SNHLY and FYNNEI. Trimming left V 6 bases short and J 2 bases short, with 17 bases between. The CDR3 has 15 amino acids. The CDR3 protein is CASSRGGQGPYEQYF. The CDR3 region has the DNA TGTGCCAGCAGCCGGGGGGGACAGGGTCCCTACGAGCAGTACTTC.

The chain couples TRBV5-5 to TRBJ2-7, with 10 bases fitting TRBD1. The CDR3 has 14 amino acids. CDR1 is SGHKS, CDR2 YYEKEE, per germline (reference sequence). V was pared by 3 bases and J by 5 bases, with 5 bases of the junction left unmatched. Written as DNA, the CDR3 is TGTGCCAGCAGCTCGCCGGGACAGGGGAACGAGCAGTACTTC. Amino acid sequence: CASSSPGQGNEQYF. Filled out from reference TRBV5-5 and TRBJ2-7, the complete variable domain reads DAGVTQSPTHLIKTRGQQVTLRCSPISGHKSVSWYQQVLGQGPQFIFQYYEKEERGRGNFPDRFSARQFPNYSSELNVNALLLGDSALYLCASSSPGQGNEQYFGPGTRLTVT.

This clone was seen once. This chain connects TRBV27 to TRBJ2-2, with D possibly being TRBD1 (6 bases). V dropped 1 base and J dropped 4 bases, with 10 bases sitting between them. CDR3 length: 15 amino acids. Germline CDR1 MNHEY, CDR2 SMNVEV (reference sequence). The CDR3 spells CASSLYRVGTGELFF. In DNA form, the CDR3 reads TGTGCCAGCAGTTTATACAGGGTGGGCACCGGGGAGCTGTTTTTT.

The chain couples TRBV7-2 to TRBJ2-1; D uncertain. The CDR3 runs 13 residues. The germline CDR1 and CDR2 sequences are SGHTA and FQGNSA. V was pared by 1 base and J by 6 bases, with 7 bases between. CDR3 sequence: CASSLGPGNEQFF. CDR3 sequence (DNA): TGTGCCAGCAGCTTAGGGCCGGGCAATGAGCAGTTCTTC.

This chain uses TRBV5-1 with TRBJ2-7; perhaps TRBD1 as D (6 bases). Deletions cut 0 bases from V and 3 bases from J, with 13 bases between. Per germline, CDR1 SGHRS and CDR2 YFSETQ. This CDR3 region has 15 residues. CDR3 sequence: CASSLGEQGYYEQYF. CDR3 in DNA: TGCGCCAGCAGCTTGGGAGAACAGGGCTACTACGAGCAGTACTTC.

The J gene is TRBJ2-3, the V gene TRBV3-1 (or the pseudogene TRBV3-2); 16 bases agree with TRBD2. The CDR3 extends over 19 amino acids. Germline-derived CDR1 and CDR2 are LGHDT and YNNKEL (reference sequence). The junction had 6 bases not matched to a gene; V was cut back by 3 bases and J by 0 bases. This chain's CDR3 is CASSHRGTSGGESTDTQYF. The CDR3 DNA follows: TGTGCCAGCAGCCACCGCGGGACTAGCGGGGGGGAAAGCACAGATACGCAGTATTTT.

Only a few counts were recorded for this clone. The genes are TRBV7-2 and TRBJ2-7, with 12 bases identical to TRBD2. Germline loops: CDR1 SGHTA, CDR2 FQGNSA. This CDR3 is built from 16 residues. The V segment lost 2 bases and the J segment 7 bases; nucleotides outside the gene matches: 9. The chain's CDR3 is CASSLKLAGGLGEQYF. CDR3 nucleotide sequence: TGTGCCAGCAGCTTAAAGCTAGCGGGGGGGCTGGGTGAGCAGTACTTC.

V gene TRBV29-1 combines with J gene TRBJ2-5, with TRBD1 matching over 7 bases. The CDR3 covers 15 residues. With V trimmed by 0 bases and J by 5 bases, 9 bases remained unmatched. Germline CDR1 is SQVTM and CDR2 is ANQGSEA. The CDR3 DNA is TGCAGCGTTGAAGATCCGGAAGGGGGCGGGGAGACCCAGTACTTC. Encoded protein: CSVEDPEGGGETQYF.

The gene calls are TRBV5-6 and TRBJ2-5, with no clear D. Deletions cut 4 bases from V and 2 bases from J, with 3 bases between. The CDR3 contains 11 residues. The germline CDR1 and CDR2 sequences are SGHDT and YYEEEE. The CDR3 region has the DNA TGTGCCAGCAGCATACAAGAGACCCAGTACTTC. Its translation is CASSIQETQYF.

This chain joins TRBV5-6 and TRBJ2-5; D call uncertain. Deletions cut 0 bases from V and 5 bases from J, with 8 bases between. Germline CDR1 reads SGHDT; CDR2 reads YYEEEE. This CDR3 is built from 13 residues. CDR3 sequence: CASSLAVLETQYF. The CDR3 region has the DNA TGTGCCAGCAGCTTGGCCGTGTTGGAGACCCAGTACTTC.

The V gene is TRBV4-3, the J gene TRBJ2-5; 8 nucleotides match TRBD2. V gave up 0 bases and J gave up 9 bases; unmatched junction bases: 12. CDR1 is LGHNA and CDR2 is YSLEER in the germline V gene. The CDR3 spans 16 residues. This CDR3 reads CASSQDSAAGVMAQYF. In DNA, the CDR3 is TGCGCCAGCAGCCAAGATTCGGCAGCGGGGGTAATGGCCCAGTACTTC.

The J gene is TRBJ1-5, the V gene TRBV19, with 10 bases identical to TRBD1. Trimming took 5 bases from V and 1 from J; bases not matched to a gene: 11. This CDR3 region has 18 residues. From germline, CDR1 is LNHDA and CDR2 SQIVND (reference sequence). The CDR3 bases are TGTGCCAGTAGTGGGATTTGGACAGGGGGGGTCAGCAATCAGCCCCAGCATTTT. It codes for CASSGIWTGGVSNQPQHF.